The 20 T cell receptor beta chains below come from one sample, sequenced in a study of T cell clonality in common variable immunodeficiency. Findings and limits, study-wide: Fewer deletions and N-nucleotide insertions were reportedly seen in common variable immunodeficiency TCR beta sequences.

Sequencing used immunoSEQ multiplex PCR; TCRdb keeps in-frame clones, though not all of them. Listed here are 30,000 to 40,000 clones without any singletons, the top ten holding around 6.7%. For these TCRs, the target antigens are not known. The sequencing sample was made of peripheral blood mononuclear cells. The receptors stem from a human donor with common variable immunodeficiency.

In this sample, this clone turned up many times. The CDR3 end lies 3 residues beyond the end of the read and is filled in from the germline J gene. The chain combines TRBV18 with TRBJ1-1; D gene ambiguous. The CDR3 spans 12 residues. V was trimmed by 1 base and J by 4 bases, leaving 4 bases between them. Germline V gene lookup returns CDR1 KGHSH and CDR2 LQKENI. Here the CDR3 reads CASSPQGTEAFF. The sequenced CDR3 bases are TGTGCCAGCTCACCACAGGGCACTGAA.

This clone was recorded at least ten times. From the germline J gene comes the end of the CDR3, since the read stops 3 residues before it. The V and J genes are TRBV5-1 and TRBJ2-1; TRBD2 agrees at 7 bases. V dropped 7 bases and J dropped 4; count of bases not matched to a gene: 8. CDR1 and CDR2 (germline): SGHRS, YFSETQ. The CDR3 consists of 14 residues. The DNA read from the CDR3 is TGCGCCAGCCAGGGACTACAAACGTACAATGAG. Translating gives CASQGLQTYNE. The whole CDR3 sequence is CASQGLQTYNEQFF.

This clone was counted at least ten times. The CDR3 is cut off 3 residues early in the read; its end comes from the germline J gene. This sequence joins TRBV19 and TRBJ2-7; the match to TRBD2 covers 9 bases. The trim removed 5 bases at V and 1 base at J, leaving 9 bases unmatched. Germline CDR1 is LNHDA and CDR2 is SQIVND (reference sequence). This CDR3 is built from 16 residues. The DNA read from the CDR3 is TGTGCCAGTAGTTTCGGAGACCTAGCGGGATCCTACGAG. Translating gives CASSFGDLAGSYE. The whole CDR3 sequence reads CASSFGDLAGSYEQYF.

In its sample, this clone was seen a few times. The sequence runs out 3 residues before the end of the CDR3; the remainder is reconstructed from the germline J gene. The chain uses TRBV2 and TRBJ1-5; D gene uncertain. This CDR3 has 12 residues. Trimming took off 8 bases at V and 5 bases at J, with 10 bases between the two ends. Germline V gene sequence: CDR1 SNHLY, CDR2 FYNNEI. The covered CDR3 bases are TGTGCCAGCGAAGGGTCCTATCAGCCC. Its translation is CASEGSYQP. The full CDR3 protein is CASEGSYQPQHF.

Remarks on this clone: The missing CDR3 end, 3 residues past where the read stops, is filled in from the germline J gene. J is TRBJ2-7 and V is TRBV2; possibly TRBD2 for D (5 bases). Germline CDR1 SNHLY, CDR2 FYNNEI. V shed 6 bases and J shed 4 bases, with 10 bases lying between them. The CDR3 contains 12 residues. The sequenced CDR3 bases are TGTGCCAGCAGCGACGCGGGTTACGAG. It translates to CASSDAGYE. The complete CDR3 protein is CASSDAGYEQYF. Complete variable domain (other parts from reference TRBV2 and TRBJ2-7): EPEVTQTPSHQVTQMGQEVILRCVPISNHLYFYWYRQILGQKVEFLVSFYNNEISEKSEIFDDQFSVERPDGSNFTLKIRSTKLEDSAMYFCASSDAGYEQYFGPGTRLTVT.

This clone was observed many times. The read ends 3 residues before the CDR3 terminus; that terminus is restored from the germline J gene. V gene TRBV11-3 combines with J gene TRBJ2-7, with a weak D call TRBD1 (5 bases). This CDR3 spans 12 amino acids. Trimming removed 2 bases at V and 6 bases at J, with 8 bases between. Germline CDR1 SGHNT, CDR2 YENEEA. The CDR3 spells CASSLQGFEQYF. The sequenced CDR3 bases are TGTGCCAGCAGCTTACAGGGATTCGAG.

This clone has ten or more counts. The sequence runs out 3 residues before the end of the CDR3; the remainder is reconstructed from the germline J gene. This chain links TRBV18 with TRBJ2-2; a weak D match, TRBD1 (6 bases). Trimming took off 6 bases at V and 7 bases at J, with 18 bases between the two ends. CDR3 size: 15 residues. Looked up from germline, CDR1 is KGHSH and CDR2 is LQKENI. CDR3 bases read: TGTGCCAGCTCGCCGACAGGCAACTCCGGCGGGGAG. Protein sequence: CASSPTGNSGGE. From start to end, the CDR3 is CASSPTGNSGGELFF.

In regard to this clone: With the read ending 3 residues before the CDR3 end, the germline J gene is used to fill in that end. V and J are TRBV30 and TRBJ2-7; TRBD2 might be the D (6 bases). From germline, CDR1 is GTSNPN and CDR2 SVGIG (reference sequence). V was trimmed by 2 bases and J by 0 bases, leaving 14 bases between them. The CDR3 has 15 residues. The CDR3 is CAWSLEGLSSYEQYF. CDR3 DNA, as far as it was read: TGTGCCTGGAGTTTGGAGGGGCTTAGCTCCTACGAG.

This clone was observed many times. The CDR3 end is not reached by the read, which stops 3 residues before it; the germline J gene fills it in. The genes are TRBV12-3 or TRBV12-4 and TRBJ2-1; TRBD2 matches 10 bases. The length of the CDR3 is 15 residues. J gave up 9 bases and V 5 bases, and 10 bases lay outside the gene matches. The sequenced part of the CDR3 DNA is TGTGCCAGCAGTCCCGGGAGCGGGAGGGCCGGTGAG. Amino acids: CASSPGSGRAGE. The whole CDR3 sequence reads CASSPGSGRAGEQFF.

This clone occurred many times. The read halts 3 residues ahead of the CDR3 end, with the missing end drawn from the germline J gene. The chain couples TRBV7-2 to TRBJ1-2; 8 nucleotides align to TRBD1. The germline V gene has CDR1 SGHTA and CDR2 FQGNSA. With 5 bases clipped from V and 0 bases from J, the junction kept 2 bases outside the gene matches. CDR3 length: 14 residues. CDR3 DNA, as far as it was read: TGTGCCAGCAGCCCGGACAGGGCTAACTATGGC. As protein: CASSPDRANYG. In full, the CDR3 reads CASSPDRANYGYTF. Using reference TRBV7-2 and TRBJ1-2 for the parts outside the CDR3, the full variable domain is GAGVSQSPSNKVTEKGKDVELRCDPISGHTALYWYRQSLGQGLEFLIYFQGNSAPDKSGLPSDRFSAERTGGSVSTLTIQRTQQEDSAVYLCASSPDRANYGYTFGSGTRLTVV.

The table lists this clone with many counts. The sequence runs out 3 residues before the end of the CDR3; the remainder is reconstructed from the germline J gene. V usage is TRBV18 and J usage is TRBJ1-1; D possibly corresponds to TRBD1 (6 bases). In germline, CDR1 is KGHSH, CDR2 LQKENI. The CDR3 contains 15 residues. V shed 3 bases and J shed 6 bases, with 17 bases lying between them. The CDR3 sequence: CASSPHPGVVAEAFF. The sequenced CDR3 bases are TGTGCCAGCTCACCCCATCCAGGGGTGGTCGCTGAA.

CDR3 DNA, as far as it was read: TGTGCCAGCAGCTTGGACGGACTAGCGGGAGTCGAG. This gives the protein CASSLDGLAGVE. The whole CDR3 sequence reads CASSLDGLAGVEQYF. The genes are TRBV5-4 and TRBJ2-7; TRBD2 matches 13 bases. Read sequence stops 3 residues before the CDR3 end, and the germline J gene provides the missing end. The V gene end was trimmed by 0 bases and the J gene end by 6 bases; junction bases not matched to a gene: 3. Germline lookup yields CDR1 SGHNT and CDR2 YYREEE (reference sequence). This CDR3 comprises 15 residues.

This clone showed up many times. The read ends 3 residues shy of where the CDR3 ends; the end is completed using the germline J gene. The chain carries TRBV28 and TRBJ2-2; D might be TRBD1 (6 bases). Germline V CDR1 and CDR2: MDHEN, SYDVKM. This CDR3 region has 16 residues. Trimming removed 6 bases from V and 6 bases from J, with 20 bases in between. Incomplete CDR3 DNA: TGTGCCAGCAGCTTAGCGCCAGGGGCGGTCGCCGGGGAG. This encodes CASSLAPGAVAGE. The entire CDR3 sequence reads CASSLAPGAVAGELFF.

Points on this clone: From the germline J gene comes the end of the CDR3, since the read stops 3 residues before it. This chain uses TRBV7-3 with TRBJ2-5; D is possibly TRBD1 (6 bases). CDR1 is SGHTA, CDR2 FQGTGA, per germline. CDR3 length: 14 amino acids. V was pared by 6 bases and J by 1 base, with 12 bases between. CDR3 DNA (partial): TGTGCCAGCAGTCACCAGGGGATCCAAGAGACC. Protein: CASSHQGIQET. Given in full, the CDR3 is CASSHQGIQETQYF. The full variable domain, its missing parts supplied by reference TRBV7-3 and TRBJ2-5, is GAGVSQTPSNKVTEKGKYVELRCDPISGHTALYWYRQSLGQGPEFLIYFQGTGAADDSGLPNDRFFAVRPEGSVSTLKIQRTERGDSAVYLCASSHQGIQETQYFGPGTRLLVL.

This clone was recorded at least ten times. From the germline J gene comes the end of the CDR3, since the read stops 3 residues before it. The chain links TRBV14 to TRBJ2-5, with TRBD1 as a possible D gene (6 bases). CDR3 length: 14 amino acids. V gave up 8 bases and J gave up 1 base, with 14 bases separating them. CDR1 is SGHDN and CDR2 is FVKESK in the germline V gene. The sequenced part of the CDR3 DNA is TGTGCCAGCTCACCGGGACATCGCCAAGAGACC. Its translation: CASSPGHRQET. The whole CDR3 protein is CASSPGHRQETQYF.

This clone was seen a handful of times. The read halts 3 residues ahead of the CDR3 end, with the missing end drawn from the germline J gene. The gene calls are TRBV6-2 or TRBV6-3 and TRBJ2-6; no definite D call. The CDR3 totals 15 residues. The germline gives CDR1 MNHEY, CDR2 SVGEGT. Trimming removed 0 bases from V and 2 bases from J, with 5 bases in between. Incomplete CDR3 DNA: TGTGCCAGCAGTTACTCCCGGGCTGGGGCCAACGTC. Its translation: CASSYSRAGANV. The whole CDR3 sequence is CASSYSRAGANVLTF.

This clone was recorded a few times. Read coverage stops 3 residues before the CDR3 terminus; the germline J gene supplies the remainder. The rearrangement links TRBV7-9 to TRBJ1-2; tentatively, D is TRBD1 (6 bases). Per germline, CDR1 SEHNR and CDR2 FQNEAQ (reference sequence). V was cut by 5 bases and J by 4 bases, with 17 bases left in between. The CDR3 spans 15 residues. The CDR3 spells CASSRGGEVVYGYTF. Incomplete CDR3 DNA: TGTGCCAGCAGCCGAGGGGGGGAGGTTGTCTATGGC.

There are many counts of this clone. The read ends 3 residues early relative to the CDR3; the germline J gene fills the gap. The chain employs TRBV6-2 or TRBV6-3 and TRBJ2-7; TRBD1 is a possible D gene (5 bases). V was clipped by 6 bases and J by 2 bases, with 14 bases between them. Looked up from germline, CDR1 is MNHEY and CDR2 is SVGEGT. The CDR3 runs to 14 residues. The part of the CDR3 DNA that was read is TGTGCCAGCAGACGACCGACAGTAGCCTACGAG. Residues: CASRRPTVAYE. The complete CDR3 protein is CASRRPTVAYEQYF.

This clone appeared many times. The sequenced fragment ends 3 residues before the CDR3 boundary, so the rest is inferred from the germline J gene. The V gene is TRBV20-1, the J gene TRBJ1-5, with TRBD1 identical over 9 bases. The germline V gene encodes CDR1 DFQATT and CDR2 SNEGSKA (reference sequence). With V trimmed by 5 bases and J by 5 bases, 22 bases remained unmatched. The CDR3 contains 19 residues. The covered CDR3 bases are TGCAGTGCTTTCCTCTACCGGGACAGGGATCGGGAAAGGGATCAGCCC. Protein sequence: CSAFLYRDRDRERDQP. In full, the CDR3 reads CSAFLYRDRDRERDQPQHF.

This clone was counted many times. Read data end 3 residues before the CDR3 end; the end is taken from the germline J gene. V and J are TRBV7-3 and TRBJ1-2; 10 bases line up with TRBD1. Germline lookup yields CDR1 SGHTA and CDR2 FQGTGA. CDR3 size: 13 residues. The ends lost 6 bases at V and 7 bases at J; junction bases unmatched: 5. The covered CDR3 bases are TGTGCCAGCAGACGGGACAGGGGAGGTGGC. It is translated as CASRRDRGGG. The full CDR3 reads CASRRDRGGGYTF.